This T cell receptor (beta chain) was obtained from a study of blood T cell repertoires in COVID-19 (dated by TCRdb to about 2020). Study-wide context: Samples covering the acute and convalescent phases of COVID-19 were provided by collaborators in the United States, Italy and Spain. Where HLA class I and class II types were available, the types were taken from metadata supplied by the sample provider, not from assay-based typing. The repertoires were made available in a free public database intended to serve as a resource for research on the immune response to SARS-CoV-2. The prospective study material was composed of cDNA or gDNA derived from T cells, B-cell-depleted T cells, or PBMCs. The sample metadata nearly always contained a de-identified subject ID, COVID-19 status, age in years and sex. Samples came from the ongoing ImmuneRACE study (first 160 participants) plus 1,254 subjects from 6 global collaborators. Subjects who had been exposed to COVID-19, were actively infected with it, or had recovered from it provided the deeply sampled blood TCRbeta repertoires that made up the dataset. Here is what the overall study found, with its caveats: Clinical and demographic metadata were provided uncurated, with the amount varying by source and participant.

Details on this clone: The clone's antigen remains unknown. Base-call qualities are not available, and no considerably larger clone is one nucleotide away.

TCRbeta CDR3 regions were amplified from genomic DNA using the immunoSEQ Assay, a bias-controlled multiplex PCR. As for the original processing: The number of nucleated cells in each sample was estimated by amplification of reference gene primers within the assay. To quantify the absolute abundance of each unique TCRbeta CDR3 rearrangement, sequence reads were collapsed and filtered. For each sample, productive Simpson clonality was calculated as the square root of Simpson's diversity index over productive rearrangements. TCRdb took over this immuneACCESS table, retaining in-frame rearrangements with V and J assigned. Such tables are incomplete; in checked studies, under half of the missing clones stem from an unresolved V gene, and the remainder is unexplained. That table furnishes V, J and clone size, whereas the DNA furnished D and trimming. The table for this sample lists 45,000 to 65,000 clones; 90% of them were counted only once. The ten largest clonotypes hold roughly 9.7% of the sample.

Collaborating institutions collected whole blood in K2EDTA tubes following their own protocols. For TCRbeta analysis, collaborators shipped samples in one of three forms: frozen whole blood, isolated PBMCs, or DNA extracted from either of those sample types. Taken from cysteine to phenylalanine, the CDR3 has 13 residues. The read is trimmed to its CDR3 DNA, 39 bases read in frame from base 1. V and J lose 4 bases and 4 bases, and a span of 10 bases separates them. Based on the germline V gene (reference sequence), the CDR1 and CDR2 sequences are LNHNV and YYDKDF. The specimen was peripheral blood. The receptor's source is a woman aged 80 or older with acute or convalescent COVID-19. The rearrangement combines TRBV15 with TRBJ2-5; there is no confident call for the D gene. The sequence in DNA is TGTGCCACCAGCATTGAGCCGGGAGAGACCCAGTACTTC. This is translated as CATSIEPGETQYF.